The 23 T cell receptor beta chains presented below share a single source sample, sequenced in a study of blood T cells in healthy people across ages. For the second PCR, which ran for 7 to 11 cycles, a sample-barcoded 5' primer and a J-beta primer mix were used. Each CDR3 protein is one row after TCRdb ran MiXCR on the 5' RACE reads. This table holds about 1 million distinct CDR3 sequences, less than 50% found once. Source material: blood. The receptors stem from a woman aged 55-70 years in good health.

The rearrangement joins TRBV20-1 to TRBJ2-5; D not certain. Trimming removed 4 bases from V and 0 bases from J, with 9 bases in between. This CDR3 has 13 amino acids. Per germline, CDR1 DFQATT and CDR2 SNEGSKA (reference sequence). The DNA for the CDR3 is TGCAGTGCTAAAGACCGATACCAAGAGACCCAGTACTTC. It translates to CSAKDRYQETQYF.

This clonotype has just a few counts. Written as DNA, the CDR3 is TGTGCCAGCAGTTTAATAAACCTCTACAATGAGCAGTTCTTC. Translation: CASSLINLYNEQFF. The V gene is TRBV27, the J gene TRBJ2-1; D not resolved. The germline V gene has CDR1 MNHEY and CDR2 SMNVEV (reference sequence). V was clipped by 2 bases and J by 3 bases, with 8 bases between them. CDR3 length: 14 amino acids.

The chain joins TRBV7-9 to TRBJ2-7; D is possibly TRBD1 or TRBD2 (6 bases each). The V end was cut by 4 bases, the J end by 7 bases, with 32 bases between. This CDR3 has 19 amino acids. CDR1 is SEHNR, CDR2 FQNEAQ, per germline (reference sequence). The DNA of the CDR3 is TGTGCCAGCAGCTCGCCCGGGACACCCCTCCCTCGGGGGAACAATGAGCAGTACTTC. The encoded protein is CASSSPGTPLPRGNNEQYF.

The CDR3 sequence is CSAATELAKNIQYF. The CDR3 nucleotides are TGCAGTGCTGCGACTGAGCTAGCCAAAAACATTCAGTACTTC. The chain carries TRBV20-1 and TRBJ2-4; D remains unclear. CDR1 and CDR2 from the germline V gene are DFQATT and SNEGSKA (reference sequence). The CDR3 covers 14 residues. The V and J ends lost 5 bases and 0 bases respectively, with 11 bases between them.

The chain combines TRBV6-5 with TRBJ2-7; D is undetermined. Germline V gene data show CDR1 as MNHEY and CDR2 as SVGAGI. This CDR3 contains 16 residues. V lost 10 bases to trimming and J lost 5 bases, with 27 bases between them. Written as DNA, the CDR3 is TGTGCCACCACAGTAACCCACCAAACGGGCCCCCACGAGCAGTACTTC. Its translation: CATTVTHQTGPHEQYF.

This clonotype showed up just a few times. CDR3 in amino acids: CASTSEALRFKQYF. CDR3 DNA sequence: TGTGCCAGCACCAGCGAAGCCCTACGGTTCAAGCAGTACTTC. The chain links TRBV7-9 to TRBJ2-5; D gene uncertain. Between the trimmed V and J ends, which lost 7 bases and 11 bases, there was a span of 23 bases. CDR3 size: 14 residues. Germline-derived CDR1 and CDR2 are SEHNR and FQNEAQ (reference sequence). The whole variable domain, filled in from reference TRBV7-9 and TRBJ2-5, reads DTGVSQNPRHKITKRGQNVTFRCDPISEHNRLYWYRQTLGQGPEFLTYFQNEAQLEKSRLLSDRFSAERPKGSFSTLEIQRTEQGDSAMYLCASTSEALRFKQYFGPGTRLLVL.

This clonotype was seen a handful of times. CDR3 nucleotides: TGTGCCAGCAGCTTATTGGGATGGAGGGCTAGCGGGAGACCCAATGAGCAGTTCTTC. Its protein product is CASSLLGWRASGRPNEQFF. The chain has TRBV7-2 and TRBJ2-1, with 10 nucleotides matching TRBD2. The CDR3 length is 19 residues. Germline V CDR1 and CDR2: SGHTA, FQGNSA. V gave up 2 bases and J gave up 6 bases; unmatched junction bases: 16.

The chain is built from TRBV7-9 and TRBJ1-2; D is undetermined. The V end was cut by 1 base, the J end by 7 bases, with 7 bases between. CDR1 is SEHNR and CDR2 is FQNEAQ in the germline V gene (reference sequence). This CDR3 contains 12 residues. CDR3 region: CASSLVGSGYTF. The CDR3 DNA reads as TGTGCCAGCAGCTTAGTCGGTTCTGGCTACACCTTC.

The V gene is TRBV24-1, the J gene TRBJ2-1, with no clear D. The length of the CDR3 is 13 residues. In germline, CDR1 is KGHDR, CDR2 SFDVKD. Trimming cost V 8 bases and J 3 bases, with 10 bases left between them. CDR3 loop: CATKDPVYNEQFF. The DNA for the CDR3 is TGTGCCACCAAAGATCCGGTCTACAATGAGCAGTTCTTC.

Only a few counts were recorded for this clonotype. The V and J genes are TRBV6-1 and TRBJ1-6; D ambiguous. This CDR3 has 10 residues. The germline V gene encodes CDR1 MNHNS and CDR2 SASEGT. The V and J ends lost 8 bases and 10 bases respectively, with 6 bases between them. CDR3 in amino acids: CASGWSPLHF. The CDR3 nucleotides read TGTGCCAGCGGTTGGTCACCCCTCCACTTT.

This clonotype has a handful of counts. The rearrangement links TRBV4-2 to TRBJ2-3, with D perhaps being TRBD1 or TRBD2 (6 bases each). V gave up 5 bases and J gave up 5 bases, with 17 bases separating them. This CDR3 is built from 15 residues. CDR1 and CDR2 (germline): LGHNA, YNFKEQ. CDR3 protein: CASSSIAEQGDTQYF. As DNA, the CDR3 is TGTGCCAGCAGCTCCATAGCGGAACAGGGAGATACGCAGTATTTT.

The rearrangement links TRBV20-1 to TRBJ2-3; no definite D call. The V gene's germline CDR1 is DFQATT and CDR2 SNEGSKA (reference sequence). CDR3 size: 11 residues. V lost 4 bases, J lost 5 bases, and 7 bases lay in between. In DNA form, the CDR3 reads TGCAGTGCTACCCGTTTAGATACGCAGTATTTT. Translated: CSATRLDTQYF.

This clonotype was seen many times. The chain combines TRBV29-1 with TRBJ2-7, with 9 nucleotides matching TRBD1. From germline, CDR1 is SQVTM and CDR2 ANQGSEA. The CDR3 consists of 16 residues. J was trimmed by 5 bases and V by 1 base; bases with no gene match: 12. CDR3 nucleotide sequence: TGCAGCGTTGAAGGGGAGCGGACAGGGGATTCGAACGAGCAGTACTTC. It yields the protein CSVEGERTGDSNEQYF.

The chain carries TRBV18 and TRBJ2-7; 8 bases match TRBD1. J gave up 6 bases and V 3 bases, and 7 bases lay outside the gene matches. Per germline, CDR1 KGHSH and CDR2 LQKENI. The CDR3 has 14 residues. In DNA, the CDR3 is TGTGCCAGCTCACCTAATACGACAGGGGTCGAGCAGTACTTC. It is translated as CASSPNTTGVEQYF.

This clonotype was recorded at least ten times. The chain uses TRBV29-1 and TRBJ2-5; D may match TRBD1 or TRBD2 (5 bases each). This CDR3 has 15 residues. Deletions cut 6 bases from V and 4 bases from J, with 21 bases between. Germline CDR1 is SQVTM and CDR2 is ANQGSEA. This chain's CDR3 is CSVLGRSDGGETQYF. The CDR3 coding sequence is TGCAGCGTACTGGGACGATCCGACGGTGGAGAGACCCAGTACTTC.

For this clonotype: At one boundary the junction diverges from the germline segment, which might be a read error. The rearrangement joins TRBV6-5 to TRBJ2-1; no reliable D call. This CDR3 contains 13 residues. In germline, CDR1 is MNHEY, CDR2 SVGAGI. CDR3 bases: TGTGCCAGCAGTTCGGCAGTAAGAAGTGAGCGGTTCTTC. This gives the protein CASSSAVRSERFF.

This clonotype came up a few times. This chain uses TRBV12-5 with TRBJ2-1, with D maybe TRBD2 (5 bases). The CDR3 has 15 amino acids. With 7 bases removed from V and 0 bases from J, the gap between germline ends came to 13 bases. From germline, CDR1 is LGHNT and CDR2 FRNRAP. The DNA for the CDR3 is TGTGCTAGTGCCCCTCCGGCGGGCTCCTACAATGAGCAGTTCTTC. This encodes CASAPPAGSYNEQFF.

This CDR3 reads CSANGGGRNTEAFF. The CDR3 region has the DNA TGCAGTGCTAATGGGGGAGGTCGTAATACTGAAGCTTTCTTT. The gene calls are TRBV20-1 and TRBJ1-1, with D possibly matching TRBD1 (5 bases). This CDR3 spans 14 amino acids. The germline gives CDR1 DFQATT, CDR2 SNEGSKA (reference sequence). The V end lost 4 bases, the J end lost 5 bases, and 17 bases lay between the germline ends.

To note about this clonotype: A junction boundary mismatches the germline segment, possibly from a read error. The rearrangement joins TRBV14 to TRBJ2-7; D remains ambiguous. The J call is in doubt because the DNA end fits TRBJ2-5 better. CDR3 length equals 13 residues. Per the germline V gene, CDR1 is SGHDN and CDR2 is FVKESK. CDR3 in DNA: TGTGCTAGCAGCAAAATGAGCCGGGAGACCCAGTACTTC. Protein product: CASSKMSRETQYF.

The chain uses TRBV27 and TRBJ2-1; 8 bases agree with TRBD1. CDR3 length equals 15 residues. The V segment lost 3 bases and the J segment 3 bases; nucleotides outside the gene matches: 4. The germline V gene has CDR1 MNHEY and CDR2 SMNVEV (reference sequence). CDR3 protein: CASSFLTGDYNEQFF. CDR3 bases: TGTGCCAGCAGTTTCTTGACAGGGGACTACAATGAGCAGTTCTTC.

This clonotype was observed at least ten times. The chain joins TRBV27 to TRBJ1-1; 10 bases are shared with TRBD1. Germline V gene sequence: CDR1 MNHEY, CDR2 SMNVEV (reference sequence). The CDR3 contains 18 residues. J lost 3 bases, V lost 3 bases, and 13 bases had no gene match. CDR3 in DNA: TGTGCCAGCAGTTTTTACGGGGTCTCCGGGACAGGGGACACTGAAGCTTTCTTT. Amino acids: CASSFYGVSGTGDTEAFF.

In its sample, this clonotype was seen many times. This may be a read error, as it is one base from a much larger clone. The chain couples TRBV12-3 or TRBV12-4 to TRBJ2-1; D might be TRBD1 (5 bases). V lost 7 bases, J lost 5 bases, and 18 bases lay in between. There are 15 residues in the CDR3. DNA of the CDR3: TGTGCCAGCACCCCTGCTTATAAGGGGAACAATGAGCAGTTCTTC. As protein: CASTPAYKGNNEQFF.

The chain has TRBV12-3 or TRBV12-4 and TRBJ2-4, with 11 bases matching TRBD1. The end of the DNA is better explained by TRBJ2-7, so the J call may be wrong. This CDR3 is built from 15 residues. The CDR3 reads CASRLGTGGLYEQYF. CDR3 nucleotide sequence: TGTGCCAGCAGACTCGGGACAGGGGGTTTGTACGAGCAGTACTTC.